This T cell receptor beta chain was sequenced in a study of glioma-infiltrating T cells. Concerning this clonotype itself: Antigen unknown.

Using RNA template, CDR3s of TCR alpha and beta were amplified with iRepertoire arm-PCR. One-step reverse transcription and amplification started from about 100-400 ng of tissue mRNA or PBMC total RNA. TCRdb analysed the multiplex PCR reads with MiXCR anew, one entry per CDR3 protein. In the table there are about 180,000 distinct CDR3 sequences, about 47% of which are singletons. Whole-study results and caveats: Non-neoplastic patients had below-expected tissue-blood divergence, while all gliomas exceeded expectation. Very few CDR3 sequences were shared between tissue and blood.

Between the trimmed V and J ends, which lost 6 bases and 4 bases, there was a span of 16 bases. This CDR3 region has 15 residues. The V gene's germline CDR1 is MNHNS and CDR2 SASEGT. The rearrangement links TRBV6-1 to TRBJ2-1; TRBD2 is a possible D gene (5 bases). This sequence was found in a human donor with low-grade glioma or glioblastoma, undergoing nonglioma brain surgery, or in good health (not recorded which). Sequencing was carried out using glioma tissue, nonneoplastic brain tissue, or PBMCs (not recorded which). CDR3 coding DNA: TGTGCCAGCAGATCGAGGACTCCCAATTACAATGAGCAGTTCTTC. It yields the protein CASRSRTPNYNEQFF.